This T cell receptor (beta chain) was observed in a study of shared clonotypes between healthy human individuals. This CDR3 region has 16 residues. Germline V gives CDR1 GTSNPN, CDR2 SVGIG (reference sequence). In the original workflow: Junction-only sequences without quality scores were provided by ImmunoSEQ, so filtering was different. Only in-frame clones appear in the TCRdb table, and some are missing; sequencing was by immunoSEQ multiplex PCR. From that table come the V and J calls and clone size; the DNA was used to work out D and trimming. The sample yields about 470,000 clones, 70% to 80% seen once. Donors comprised only Caucasian adults living in Nashville, Tennessee.

Sample: PBMCs. This chain links TRBV30 with TRBJ2-5; 9 nucleotides line up with TRBD1. The DNA end is a closer match to TRBJ2-7, so the J assignment may be wrong. This clonotype was sampled from a middle-aged woman in good health. Some clones in this sample may be carry-over from other donors' samples. This CDR3 is CAWSVLGTGQTYEQYF. In DNA form, the CDR3 reads TGTGCCTGGAGTGTATTGGGGACAGGGCAGACCTACGAGCAGTACTTC.